This entry lists 16 T cell receptor beta chains sequenced from one sample in a study of T-cell reconstitution after alpha-beta-depleted transplantation in children (dated by TCRdb to about 2016). Library creation used PCR. TCRdb records Illumina HiSeq 2500 as the sequencer. TCR libraries were prepared with molecular barcoding, using unique molecular identifiers to normalize TCRbeta repertoire quantification. The public reads were reanalyzed by TCRdb: fastp trimming at Q25, MiXCR alignment, in-frame beta chains only. Every entry covers one CDR3 protein and lists the most common genes and DNA from its rows. This sample lists 80,000 or so distinct CDR3 sequences; about 14% were detected once. About 26% of the sample is taken by the ten largest. Interpreted using the paper, the treatment or condition label stands for: allogeneic hematopoietic cell transplantation with graft depleted of TCRalphabeta T cells and CD19 B cells.

The source material was PBMCs, mostly from graft donor cells, sampled 180 days after TCRalphabeta/CD19-depleted stem cell transplant. All receptors derive from a male patient between 2 and 10 years old who had a stem cell transplant for acute lymphoblastic leukemia, so the T cells may come from the graft donor.

This clonotype was seen more than once but under ten times. The rearrangement uses TRBV4-1 and TRBJ2-1, with 8 bases matching TRBD2. This CDR3 has 18 residues. Germline CDR1 and CDR2: MGHRA and YSYEKL. V lost 7 bases and J lost 0; bases outside the gene matches: 14. CDR3 sequence (DNA): TGCGCCAGCACCCCCATGGGGCGGGGGGCCGACTCCTACAATGAGCAGTTCTTC. This gives the protein CASTPMGRGADSYNEQFF.

The table lists this clonotype with many counts. The J gene is TRBJ2-3, the V gene TRBV6-1, with TRBD2 as a possible D gene (6 bases). CDR1 and CDR2 (germline): MNHNS, SASEGT. The CDR3 runs to 14 residues. Trimming cost V 5 bases and J 6 bases, with 15 bases left between them. The CDR3 DNA is TGTGCCAGCAGTAACCGCGGGGTGGCCGATACGCAGTATTTT. Translating gives CASSNRGVADTQYF.

This clonotype came up a few times. J is TRBJ2-1 and V is TRBV7-2; no clear D. Germline CDR1 and CDR2: SGHTA and FQGNSA. V was trimmed by 2 bases and J by 9 bases, leaving 5 bases between them. The CDR3 length is 11 residues. The CDR3 loop reads CASSLSSEQFF. DNA of the CDR3: TGTGCCAGCAGCTTATCAAGTGAGCAGTTCTTC.

Only a few counts were recorded for this clonotype. V usage is TRBV7-2 and J usage is TRBJ2-1; D gene uncertain. Germline V CDR1 and CDR2: SGHTA, FQGNSA. V lost 5 bases and J 8 bases, leaving 16 bases between the germline ends. CDR3 size: 14 residues. As DNA, the CDR3 is TGTGCCAGCAGCCAGGACGCGAAGTCTTATGAGCAGTTCTTC. This encodes CASSQDAKSYEQFF. Using reference TRBV7-2 and TRBJ2-1 for the parts outside the CDR3, the full variable domain is GAGVSQSPSNKVTEKGKDVELRCDPISGHTALYWYRQSLGQGLEFLIYFQGNSAPDKSGLPSDRFSAERTGGSVSTLTIQRTQQEDSAVYLCASSQDAKSYEQFFGPGTRLTVL.

This chain uses TRBV7-9 with TRBJ1-1; the match to TRBD1 covers 7 bases. Looked up from germline, CDR1 is SEHNR and CDR2 is FQNEAQ (reference sequence). Losses at the gene ends were 5 bases for V and 8 bases for J; bases not matched to a gene: 17. CDR3 size: 16 residues. For the CDR3, the DNA is TGTGCCAGCAGCCAATGGACCTTCGCACAGGGGAGGGAAGCTTTCTTT. This sequence encodes CASSQWTFAQGREAFF.

The chain uses TRBV24-1 and TRBJ2-2; D not resolved. V was clipped by 3 bases and J by 3 bases, with 7 bases between them. The CDR3 has 14 amino acids. CDR1 and CDR2 (germline): KGHDR, SFDVKD. Here the CDR3 reads CATSDHIYTGELFF. The CDR3, as DNA: TGTGCCACCAGTGATCATATTTACACCGGGGAGCTGTTTTTT.

This sequence joins TRBV5-5 and TRBJ1-2; D gene ambiguous. This CDR3 region has 12 residues. CDR1 SGHKS and CDR2 YYEKEE come from the germline V gene (reference sequence). The V end lost 9 bases, the J end lost 5 bases, and 14 bases lay between the germline ends. CDR3 nucleotide sequence: TGTGCCACCACATCCACGGGTTATGGCTACACCTTC. Translated: CATTSTGYGYTF.

The rearrangement uses TRBV6-2 or TRBV6-3 and TRBJ2-3, with 13 bases lining up with TRBD2. V lost 2 bases and J lost 3; bases outside the gene matches: 5. The CDR3 runs to 17 residues. Per germline, CDR1 MNHEY and CDR2 SVGEGT. This CDR3 is CASSYTTTSGGTDTQYF. CDR3 sequence (DNA): TGTGCCAGCAGTTACACCACGACTAGCGGGGGGACAGATACGCAGTATTTT.

This clonotype was detected many times. The CDR3: CASSPIYGYTF. CDR3 nucleotide sequence: TGTGCCAGCAGCCCTATCTATGGCTACACCTTC. The genes are TRBV7-2 and TRBJ1-2; unclear D gene. The germline V gene encodes CDR1 SGHTA and CDR2 FQGNSA. The CDR3 length is 11 residues. Trimming took 5 bases from V and 4 from J, leaving 5 bases between them. The full variable domain, with the rest looked up from reference TRBV7-2 and TRBJ1-2, is GAGVSQSPSNKVTEKGKDVELRCDPISGHTALYWYRQSLGQGLEFLIYFQGNSAPDKSGLPSDRFSAERTGGSVSTLTIQRTQQEDSAVYLCASSPIYGYTFGSGTRLTVV.

The chain employs TRBV2 and TRBJ2-5; a possible D gene is TRBD2 (6 bases). V was clipped by 4 bases and J by 6 bases, with 9 bases between them. The germline V gene has CDR1 SNHLY and CDR2 FYNNEI. This CDR3 comprises 12 residues. CDR3 sequence: CASSGRGKTQYF. DNA of the CDR3: TGTGCCAGCAGTGGGAGGGGTAAGACCCAGTACTTC.

The rearrangement joins TRBV20-1 to TRBJ1-2; weak D call: TRBD1 (5 bases). This CDR3 spans 17 amino acids. Germline CDR1 and CDR2: DFQATT and SNEGSKA (reference sequence). Trimming cost V 0 bases and J 7 bases, with 24 bases left between them. The CDR3 spells CSARDPSGREERVGYTF. The CDR3 nucleotides are TGCAGTGCTAGAGATCCGTCCGGCAGGGAGGAACGGGTTGGCTACACCTTC.

In this sample, this clonotype turned up a few times. V is TRBV20-1 and J is TRBJ2-7; D is perhaps TRBD1 (7 bases). The V and J ends lost 6 bases and 2 bases respectively, with 17 bases between them. This CDR3 is built from 14 residues. The germline V gene encodes CDR1 DFQATT and CDR2 SNEGSKA (reference sequence). The CDR3 DNA follows: TGCAGTGCCGGAGGGACAGATAATACCTACGAGCAGTACTTC. Residues: CSAGGTDNTYEQYF.

This chain links TRBV28 with TRBJ2-2; possibly TRBD1 for D (6 bases). Germline CDR1 and CDR2: MDHEN and SYDVKM. V lost 6 bases and J lost 0, with 14 bases in between. CDR3 size: 16 residues. The CDR3 nucleotides are TGTGCCAGCAGACCCAGACAGGACTCGAACACCGGGGAGCTGTTTTTT. It specifies CASRPRQDSNTGELFF.

This clonotype was picked up a small number of times. This chain uses TRBV7-9 with TRBJ1-4; D perhaps matches TRBD1 (5 bases). Trimming removed 5 bases at V and 10 bases at J, with 8 bases between. Germline loops: CDR1 SEHNR, CDR2 FQNEAQ (reference sequence). The CDR3 has 11 residues. The CDR3 DNA follows: TGTGCCAGCAGCCCGGGGGGAAAACTGTTTTTT. It translates to CASSPGGKLFF.

This clonotype was found a few times. The chain combines TRBV28 with TRBJ1-5, with D perhaps matching TRBD1 (5 bases). Per germline, CDR1 MDHEN and CDR2 SYDVKM. The CDR3 sequence is 15 residues long. The germline V and J ends were trimmed by 3 bases and 2 bases, with 11 bases remaining between them. Here the CDR3 DNA reads TGTGCCAGCAGTTTTGAGGGGAAAGGCAATCAGCCCCAGCATTTT. Amino acid sequence: CASSFEGKGNQPQHF.

V and J are TRBV5-1 and TRBJ2-2; tentative D call: TRBD2 (5 bases). CDR1 is SGHRS, CDR2 YFSETQ, per germline. Trimming shortened V by 4 bases and J by 3 bases, and 13 bases separated the two germline ends. The CDR3 loop spans 15 amino acids. In DNA, the CDR3 is TGCGCCAGCAGCCCCCGGACTCTTTACACCGGGGAGCTGTTTTTT. Encoded protein: CASSPRTLYTGELFF.